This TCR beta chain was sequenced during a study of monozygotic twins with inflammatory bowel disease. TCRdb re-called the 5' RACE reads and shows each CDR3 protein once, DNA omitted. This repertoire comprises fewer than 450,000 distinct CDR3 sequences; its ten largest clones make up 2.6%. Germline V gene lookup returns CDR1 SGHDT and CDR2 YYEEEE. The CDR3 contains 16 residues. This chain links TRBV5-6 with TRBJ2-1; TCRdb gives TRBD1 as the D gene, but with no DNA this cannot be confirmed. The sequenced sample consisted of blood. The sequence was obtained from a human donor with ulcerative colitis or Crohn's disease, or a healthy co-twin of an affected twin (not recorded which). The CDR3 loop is CASSLVDRRDTNEQFF.